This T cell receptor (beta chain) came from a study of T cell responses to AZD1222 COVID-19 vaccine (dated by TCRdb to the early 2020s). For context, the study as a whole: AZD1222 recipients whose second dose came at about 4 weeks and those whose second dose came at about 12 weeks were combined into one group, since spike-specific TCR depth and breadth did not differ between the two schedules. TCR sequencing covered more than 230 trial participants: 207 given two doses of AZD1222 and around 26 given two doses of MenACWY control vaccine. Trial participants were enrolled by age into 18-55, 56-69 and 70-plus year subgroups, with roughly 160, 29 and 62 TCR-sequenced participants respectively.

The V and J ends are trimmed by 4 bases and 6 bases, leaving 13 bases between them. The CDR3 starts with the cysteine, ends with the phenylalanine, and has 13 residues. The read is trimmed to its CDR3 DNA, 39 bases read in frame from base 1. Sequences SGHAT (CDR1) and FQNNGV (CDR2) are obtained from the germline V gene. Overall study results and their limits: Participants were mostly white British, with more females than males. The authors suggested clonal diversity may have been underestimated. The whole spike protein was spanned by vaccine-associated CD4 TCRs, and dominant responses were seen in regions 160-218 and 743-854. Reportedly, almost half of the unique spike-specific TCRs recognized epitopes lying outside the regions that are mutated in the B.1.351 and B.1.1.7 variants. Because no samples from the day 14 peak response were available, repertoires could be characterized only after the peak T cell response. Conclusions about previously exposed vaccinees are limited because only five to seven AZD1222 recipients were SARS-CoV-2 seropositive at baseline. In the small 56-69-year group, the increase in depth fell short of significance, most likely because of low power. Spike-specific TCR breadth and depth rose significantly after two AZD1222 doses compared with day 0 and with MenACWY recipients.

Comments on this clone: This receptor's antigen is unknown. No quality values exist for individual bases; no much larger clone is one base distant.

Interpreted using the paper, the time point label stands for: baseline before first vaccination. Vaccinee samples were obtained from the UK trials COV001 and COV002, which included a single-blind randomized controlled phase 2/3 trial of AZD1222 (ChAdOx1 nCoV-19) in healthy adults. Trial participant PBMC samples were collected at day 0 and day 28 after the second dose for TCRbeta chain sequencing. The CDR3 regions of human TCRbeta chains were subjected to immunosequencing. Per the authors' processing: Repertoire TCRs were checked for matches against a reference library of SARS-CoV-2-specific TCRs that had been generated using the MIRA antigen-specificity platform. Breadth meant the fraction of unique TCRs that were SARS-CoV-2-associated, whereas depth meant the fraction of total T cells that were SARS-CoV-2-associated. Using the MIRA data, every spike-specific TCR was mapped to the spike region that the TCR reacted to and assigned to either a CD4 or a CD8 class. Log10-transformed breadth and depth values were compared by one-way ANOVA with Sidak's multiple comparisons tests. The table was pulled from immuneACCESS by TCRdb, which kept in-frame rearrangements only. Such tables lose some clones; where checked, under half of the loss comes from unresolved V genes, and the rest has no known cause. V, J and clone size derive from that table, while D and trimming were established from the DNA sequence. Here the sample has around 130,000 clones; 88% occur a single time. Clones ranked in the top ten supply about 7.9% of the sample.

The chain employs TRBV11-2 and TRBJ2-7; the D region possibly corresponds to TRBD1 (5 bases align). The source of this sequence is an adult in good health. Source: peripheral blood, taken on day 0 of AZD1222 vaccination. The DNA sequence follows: TGTGCCAGCAGCTCAACCAGGGTCCGCGAGCAGTACTTC. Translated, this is CASSSTRVREQYF. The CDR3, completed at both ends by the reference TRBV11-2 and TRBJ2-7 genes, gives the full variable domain EAGVAQSPRYKIIEKRQSVAFWCNPISGHATLYWYQQILGQGPKLLIQFQNNGVVDDSQLPKDRFSAERLKGVDSTLKIQPAKLEDSAVYLCASSSTRVREQYFGPGTRLTVT.